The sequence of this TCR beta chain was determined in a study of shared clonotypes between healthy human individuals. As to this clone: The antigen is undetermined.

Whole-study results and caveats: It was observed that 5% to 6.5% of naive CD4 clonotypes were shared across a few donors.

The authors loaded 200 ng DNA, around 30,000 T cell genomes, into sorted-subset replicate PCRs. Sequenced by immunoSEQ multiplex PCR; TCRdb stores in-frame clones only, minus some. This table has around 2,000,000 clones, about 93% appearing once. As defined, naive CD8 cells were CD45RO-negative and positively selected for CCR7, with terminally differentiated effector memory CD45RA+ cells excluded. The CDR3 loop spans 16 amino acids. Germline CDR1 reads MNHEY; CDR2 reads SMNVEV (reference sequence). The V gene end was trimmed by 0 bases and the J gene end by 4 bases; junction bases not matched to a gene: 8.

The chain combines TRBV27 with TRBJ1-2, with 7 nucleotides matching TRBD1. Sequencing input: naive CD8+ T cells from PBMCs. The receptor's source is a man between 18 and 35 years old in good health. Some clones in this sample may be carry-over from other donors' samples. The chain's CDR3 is CASSLSVGDRIYGYTF. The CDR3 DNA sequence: TGTGCCAGCAGTTTATCGGTTGGGGACAGAATCTATGGCTACACCTTC.